The 23 T cell receptor beta chains in this list originate from one sample, sequenced in a study of radiotherapy plus CTLA-4 blockade in lung cancer. Assay: immunoSEQ multiplex PCR; the TCRdb copy retains only in-frame clones and omits some. Among about 110,000 clones, roughly 84% were seen once, and the ten largest hold 2% to 3%. The specimen was peripheral blood, collected from a patient treated with radiotherapy plus ipilimumab. The receptor source for this set is a human donor with non-small cell lung cancer that progressed on radiotherapy plus ipilimumab. Some clones in this sample may be carry-over from other donors' samples.

The gene calls are TRBV28 and TRBJ2-2, with TRBD1 identical over 7 bases. After removal of 6 bases from V and 6 bases from J, the junction contained 13 bases not matched to a gene. CDR1 is MDHEN and CDR2 is SYDVKM in the germline V gene. The CDR3 is made up of 16 amino acids. DNA of the CDR3: TGTGCCAGCAGCGCGCCCGGGACAGCTTATGCCGGGGAGCTGTTTTTT. The encoded protein is CASSAPGTAYAGELFF. Variable domain in full (rest from reference TRBV28 and TRBJ2-2): DVKVTQSSRYLVKRTGEKVFLECVQDMDHENMFWYRQDPGLGLRLIYFSYDVKMKEKGDIPEGYSVSREKKERFSLILESASTNQTSMYLCASSAPGTAYAGELFFGEGSRLTVL.

In its sample, this clone was seen many times. This chain links TRBV19 with TRBJ2-5, with 9 bases lining up with TRBD1. V was clipped by 3 bases and J by 5 bases; unmatched bases: 10. The CDR3 is made up of 16 amino acids. CDR1 is LNHDA and CDR2 is SQIVND in the germline V gene (reference sequence). The CDR3 DNA is TGTGCCAGTAGTATTAGGACAGGGGCCAAGGGGGAGACCCAGTACTTC. This sequence encodes CASSIRTGAKGETQYF.

The chain employs TRBV5-4 and TRBJ1-1, with a tentative D call TRBD1 (5 bases). Trimming removed 3 bases at V and 10 bases at J, with 19 bases between. Germline V gene data show CDR1 as SGHNT and CDR2 as YYREEE (reference sequence). The CDR3 has 14 residues. CDR3 nucleotides: TGTGCCAGCAGCTCTTACGGGGGGGACGGAAGAGCTTTCTTT. This translates into CASSSYGGDGRAFF.

V and J are TRBV27 and TRBJ2-5; possibly TRBD1 for D (6 bases). Trimming took off 1 base at V and 4 bases at J, with 10 bases between the two ends. The CDR3 totals 14 residues. Germline values: CDR1 MNHEY, CDR2 SMNVEV (reference sequence). In nucleotides, the CDR3 is TGTGCCAGCAGTTTATTCCCGGACAGAGAGACCCAGTACTTC. It specifies CASSLFPDRETQYF.

The rearrangement links TRBV23-1 to TRBJ2-5, with 7 bases fitting TRBD1. TRBV23-1 is sorted into the ORF group, with uncertain function. V trimming: 10 bases; J trimming: 9 bases; junction bases outside the gene matches: 14. The length of the CDR3 is 13 residues. As DNA, the CDR3 is TGCGCCACCCCGAATCGGGGACAGAGGGCCCAGTACTTC. Its translation: CATPNRGQRAQYF.

The CDR3 DNA is TGTGCCAGCAGCCCCCCGGGGGAGGGCACTGAAGCTTTCTTT. Protein sequence: CASSPPGEGTEAFF. This sequence joins TRBV28 and TRBJ1-1; D possibly corresponds to TRBD1 (5 bases). The CDR3 is 14 amino acids. Germline CDR1 reads MDHEN; CDR2 reads SYDVKM. Trimming removed 6 bases at V and 4 bases at J, with 15 bases between. Looking up the rest from reference TRBV28 and TRBJ1-1 gives the full variable domain: DVKVTQSSRYLVKRTGEKVFLECVQDMDHENMFWYRQDPGLGLRLIYFSYDVKMKEKGDIPEGYSVSREKKERFSLILESASTNQTSMYLCASSPPGEGTEAFFGQGTRLTVV.

The V and J genes are TRBV4-2 and TRBJ2-3; TRBD1 or TRBD2 may be the D gene (5 bases each). Germline CDR1 reads LGHNA; CDR2 reads YNFKEQ. Trimming shortened V by 4 bases and J by 0 bases, and 11 bases separated the two germline ends. The CDR3 has 15 amino acids. CDR3 bases: TGTGCCAGCAGCCCCTCTCGGGACAGCACAGATACGCAGTATTTT. Residues: CASSPSRDSTDTQYF.

V usage is TRBV18 and J usage is TRBJ1-1; no clear D. Trimming removed 1 base at V and 3 bases at J, with 9 bases between. Per germline, CDR1 KGHSH and CDR2 LQKENI. The CDR3 spans 14 residues. CDR3 amino acids: CASSPQGRHTEAFF. DNA for the CDR3: TGTGCCAGCTCACCACAGGGCCGTCACACTGAAGCTTTCTTT.

V and J are TRBV18 and TRBJ2-7, with TRBD1 as a possible D gene (5 bases). V was clipped by 5 bases and J by 0 bases, with 17 bases between them. This CDR3 is 16 amino acids long. CDR1 KGHSH and CDR2 LQKENI come from the germline V gene. Written as DNA, the CDR3 is TGTGCCAGCTCAACCCTCGACAGCCGCAGCTCCTACGAGCAGTACTTC. This encodes CASSTLDSRSSYEQYF.

The chain joins TRBV30 to TRBJ1-6, with 10 bases aligning to TRBD1. The J segment lost 10 bases and the V segment lost 8 bases, leaving 8 bases of the junction unmatched. The CDR3 is 13 amino acids. Germline CDR1 reads GTSNPN; CDR2 reads SVGIG (reference sequence). CDR3 in amino acids: CAVSDRGKSPLHF. In DNA form, the CDR3 reads TGTGCCGTTTCGGACAGGGGGAAATCACCCCTCCACTTT.

The rearrangement links TRBV14 to TRBJ1-1; D is uncertain. V gave up 4 bases and J gave up 2 bases, with 11 bases separating them. Germline CDR1 SGHDN, CDR2 FVKESK. The CDR3 extends over 14 amino acids. The CDR3 protein is CASSLFLHNTEAFF. CDR3 DNA sequence: TGTGCCAGCAGCCTATTCCTGCATAACACTGAAGCTTTCTTT.

The chain carries TRBV5-1 and TRBJ1-4; no firm D call. The germline CDR1 and CDR2 sequences are SGHRS and YFSETQ. The V gene lost 4 bases and the J gene lost 6 bases, with 16 bases spanning the gap. This CDR3 has 15 amino acids. CDR3 nucleotide sequence: TGCGCCAGCAGCCCGGCGGGTCCAAGGGATGAAAAACTGTTTTTT. It specifies CASSPAGPRDEKLFF.

This chain connects TRBV18 to TRBJ1-1; no definite D call. V lost 3 bases, J lost 4 bases, and 9 bases lay in between. This CDR3 has 13 amino acids. Germline CDR1 is KGHSH and CDR2 is LQKENI. The CDR3 protein is CASSPPGPTEAFF. DNA for the CDR3: TGTGCCAGCTCACCTCCTGGTCCCACTGAAGCTTTCTTT.

This chain links TRBV2 with TRBJ2-3; 8 positions match TRBD1. V trimming: 7 bases; J trimming: 0 bases; junction bases outside the gene matches: 6. Looked up from germline, CDR1 is SNHLY and CDR2 is FYNNEI. This CDR3 comprises 15 residues. The CDR3 spells CASIRTGTSTDTQYF. The CDR3 DNA reads TGTGCCAGCATCCGGACAGGGACTAGCACAGATACGCAGTATTTT.

This sequence joins TRBV5-4 and TRBJ2-1; possible D gene TRBD1, 6 bases. V dropped 0 bases and J dropped 7 bases, with 8 bases sitting between them. Per germline, CDR1 SGHNT and CDR2 YYREEE (reference sequence). The CDR3 has 13 residues. CDR3 nucleotide sequence: TGTGCCAGCAGCTTGGGACAGGCGAATGAGCAGTTCTTC. As protein: CASSLGQANEQFF.

The chain links TRBV19 to TRBJ2-7; 9 bases fit TRBD1. The V and J ends lost 10 bases and 3 bases, in that order; junction bases with no gene match: 7. The CDR3 is made up of 13 amino acids. CDR1 is LNHDA and CDR2 is SQIVND in the germline V gene (reference sequence). The CDR3 coding sequence is TGTGCCACCGGGACAGGGCTTAGCTACGAGCAGTACTTC. This sequence encodes CATGTGLSYEQYF.

The chain joins TRBV9 to TRBJ1-1; 12 bases line up with TRBD1. V lost 0 bases and J lost 1; bases outside the gene matches: 4. Germline loops: CDR1 SGDLS, CDR2 YYNGEE. The CDR3 spans 17 residues. The CDR3 reads CASSVVGQGAGNTEAFF. In DNA, the CDR3 is TGTGCCAGCAGCGTAGTGGGACAGGGGGCGGGGAACACTGAAGCTTTCTTT.

The V call is TRBV7-2, the J call TRBJ2-2; 8 positions agree with TRBD1. CDR1 is SGHTA and CDR2 is FQGNSA in the germline V gene. V lost 2 bases to trimming and J lost 2 bases; unmatched junction nucleotides: 7. This CDR3 contains 17 residues. CDR3 sequence: CASSLRRTGSNTGELFF. The CDR3 coding sequence is TGTGCCAGCAGCTTACGGCGGACAGGGAGTAACACCGGGGAGCTGTTTTTT.

J is TRBJ2-2 and V is TRBV6-6; 7 positions agree with TRBD2. Germline V CDR1 and CDR2: MNHNY, SVGAGI (reference sequence). This CDR3 spans 14 amino acids. V lost 0 bases to trimming and J lost 5 bases; unmatched junction nucleotides: 0. CDR3 protein: CASSYSGGTGELFF. The DNA for the CDR3 is TGTGCCAGCAGTTACTCGGGGGGGACCGGGGAGCTGTTTTTT.

This chain joins TRBV4-3 and TRBJ1-2, with a weak D call TRBD1 (5 bases). Germline V lookup: CDR1 LGHNA, CDR2 YSLEER. The CDR3 loop spans 16 amino acids. The V gene lost 3 bases and the J gene lost 2 bases, with 16 bases spanning the gap. CDR3 in amino acids: CASSHKQRAGNYGYTF. For the CDR3, the DNA is TGCGCCAGCAGCCATAAACAGCGAGCAGGGAACTATGGCTACACCTTC.

The rearrangement links TRBV5-5 to TRBJ2-7, with no clear D. CDR1 SGHKS and CDR2 YYEKEE come from the germline V gene (reference sequence). V was cut by 4 bases and J by 2 bases, with 10 bases left in between. The CDR3 extends over 13 amino acids. In DNA form, the CDR3 reads TGTGCCAGCAGCCCCGAGGACGCCTACGAGCAGTACTTC. Translation: CASSPEDAYEQYF.

The V call is TRBV6-4, the J call TRBJ2-2, with no clear D. The CDR3 consists of 13 residues. The germline CDR1 and CDR2 sequences are MRHNA and SNTAGT. Trimming left V 6 bases short and J 6 bases short, with 11 bases between. The CDR3 protein is CASSSTDPGELFF. CDR3 DNA: TGTGCCAGCAGCAGTACAGACCCCGGGGAGCTGTTTTTT.

V is TRBV4-3 and J is TRBJ1-4, with D tentatively TRBD1 (6 bases). The CDR3 has 16 residues. V gave up 2 bases and J gave up 9 bases, with 19 bases separating them. From germline, CDR1 is LGHNA and CDR2 YSLEER. CDR3 residues: CASSQSSPGATKKLFF. The CDR3 region has the DNA TGCGCCAGCAGCCAATCATCCCCAGGGGCCACGAAAAAACTGTTTTTT.